The 13 T cell receptor beta chains below were found in one sample sequenced in a study of blood T cell repertoires in COVID-19. Sequencing was performed with immunoSEQ multiplex PCR; in TCRdb, only in-frame clones are kept and a portion is missing. Of 200,000 to 250,000 clones listed, approximately 90% are singletons. Specimen: peripheral blood. The source is a man over 45 with acute or convalescent COVID-19.

CDR3 protein: CASSQFSGQVYEQYF. The DNA of the CDR3 is TGTGCCAGCAGCCAATTCTCCGGACAGGTCTACGAGCAGTACTTC. The J gene is TRBJ2-7, the V gene TRBV14, with 7 bases identical to TRBD1. The CDR3 is 15 residues long. In germline, CDR1 is SGHDN, CDR2 FVKESK. V gave up 2 bases and J gave up 3 bases; unmatched junction bases: 7.

The V and J genes are TRBV3-1 (or the pseudogene TRBV3-2) and TRBJ1-6; D is ambiguous. V was trimmed by 2 bases and J by 4 bases, leaving 12 bases between them. Germline CDR1 LGHDT, CDR2 YNNKEL (reference sequence). The CDR3 consists of 16 residues. In nucleotides, the CDR3 is TGTGCCAGCAGCCAATCAGGTTCCCATTATAATTCACCCCTCCACTTT. Protein product: CASSQSGSHYNSPLHF.

J is TRBJ1-2 and V is TRBV5-1; D not resolved. The CDR3 extends over 13 amino acids. V was trimmed by 1 base and J by 2 bases, leaving 6 bases between them. CDR1 SGHRS and CDR2 YFSETQ come from the germline V gene. CDR3 amino acids: CASSLNTNYGYTF. CDR3 in DNA: TGCGCCAGCAGCTTGAACACAAACTATGGCTACACCTTC.

This clone came up a few times. The genes are TRBV18 and TRBJ2-1; 8 bases fit TRBD2. The CDR3 consists of 16 residues. With 4 bases clipped from V and 5 bases from J, the junction kept 10 bases outside the gene matches. CDR1 KGHSH and CDR2 LQKENI come from the germline V gene. Here the CDR3 reads CASSLGTSGGDNEQFF. The CDR3, as DNA: TGTGCCAGCTCACTCGGGACTAGTGGGGGTGACAATGAGCAGTTCTTC.

The rearrangement links TRBV25-1 to TRBJ1-2; no clear D gene. Germline V CDR1 and CDR2: MGHDK, SYGVNS. The CDR3 contains 14 residues. The V and J ends lost 0 bases and 7 bases respectively, with 12 bases between them. The CDR3 DNA follows: TGTGCCAGCAGTGAATACTTGAAAGAGGGTGGCTACACCTTC. This encodes CASSEYLKEGGYTF.

The chain joins TRBV2 to TRBJ1-4; D gene unclear. Germline V CDR1 and CDR2: SNHLY, FYNNEI. The V gene lost 4 bases and the J gene lost 7 bases, with 16 bases spanning the gap. The CDR3 spans 15 residues. CDR3 region: CASSGRPGSREKLFF. CDR3 in DNA: TGTGCCAGCAGTGGCCGCCCCGGTTCGCGTGAAAAACTGTTTTTT. Variable domain in full (rest from reference TRBV2 and TRBJ1-4): EPEVTQTPSHQVTQMGQEVILRCVPISNHLYFYWYRQILGQKVEFLVSFYNNEISEKSEIFDDQFSVERPDGSNFTLKIRSTKLEDSAMYFCASSGRPGSREKLFFGSGTQLSVL.

CDR3 sequence: CASSYPGQTMNTEAFF. DNA of the CDR3: TGTGCCAGCAGTTACCCGGGACAGACTATGAACACTGAAGCTTTCTTT. This sequence joins TRBV6-6 and TRBJ1-1, with 7 bases that match TRBD1. With 2 bases clipped from V and 0 bases from J, the junction kept 6 bases outside the gene matches. CDR1 MNHNY and CDR2 SVGAGI come from the germline V gene (reference sequence). This CDR3 has 16 residues.

The gene calls are TRBV29-1 and TRBJ2-7, with D tentatively TRBD1 (6 bases). Trimming took off 5 bases at V and 4 bases at J, with 12 bases between the two ends. This CDR3 spans 12 amino acids. Germline values: CDR1 SQVTM, CDR2 ANQGSEA. CDR3 bases: TGCAGCGTTAAGAGGACAGCTTACGAGCAGTACTTC. This encodes CSVKRTAYEQYF.

This rearrangement joins TRBV11-2 to TRBJ1-2; 7 bases are shared with TRBD1. The CDR3 length is 14 residues. V shed 5 bases and J 6 bases; nucleotides not matched to a gene: 9. Per the germline V gene, CDR1 is SGHAT and CDR2 is FQNNGV. In nucleotides, the CDR3 is TGTGCCAGCAGCCTCACAGGGGACTTGGATGGCTACACCTTC. Its translation is CASSLTGDLDGYTF. The variable domain in full, with the rest retrieved from reference TRBV11-2 and TRBJ1-2, is EAGVAQSPRYKIIEKRQSVAFWCNPISGHATLYWYQQILGQGPKLLIQFQNNGVVDDSQLPKDRFSAERLKGVDSTLKIQPAKLEDSAVYLCASSLTGDLDGYTFGSGTRLTVV.

The rearrangement uses TRBV2 and TRBJ2-3; a weak D match, TRBD2 (6 bases). Germline V gene sequence: CDR1 SNHLY, CDR2 FYNNEI. The V and J ends lost 5 bases and 2 bases respectively, with 17 bases between them. The CDR3 is made up of 16 amino acids. The DNA of the CDR3 is TGTGCCAGCAGTCGGATGGGGGGAGTGCCCACAGATACGCAGTATTTT. This sequence encodes CASSRMGGVPTDTQYF.

The CDR3 nucleotides read TGCGCCAGCAGCTTGGAGGGGCGGGGCTATATTAATGAGCAGTTCTTC. This sequence encodes CASSLEGRGYINEQFF. This chain connects TRBV5-1 to TRBJ2-1, with D perhaps TRBD2 (6 bases). V was clipped by 0 bases and J by 7 bases, with 17 bases between them. Germline values: CDR1 SGHRS, CDR2 YFSETQ. CDR3 length: 16 residues.

The CDR3 sequence is CASSIRQKEMWPQHF. DNA of the CDR3: TGTGCCAGTAGTATCCGACAGAAGGAGATGTGGCCCCAGCATTTT. The chain couples TRBV19 to TRBJ1-5; tentatively, D is TRBD1 (5 bases). Germline V gives CDR1 LNHDA, CDR2 SQIVND (reference sequence). CDR3 length: 15 amino acids. V lost 3 bases and J lost 9, with 18 bases in between.

The J gene is TRBJ2-1, the V gene TRBV19; 8 nucleotides agree with TRBD1. This CDR3 spans 15 amino acids. Germline values: CDR1 LNHDA, CDR2 SQIVND (reference sequence). V trimming: 7 bases; J trimming: 8 bases; junction bases outside the gene matches: 13. The CDR3 DNA reads as TGTGCCAGTACCCCGGGGACAGGAGCCTTCGATGAGCAGTTCTTC. As protein: CASTPGTGAFDEQFF.